Each of the 32 T cell receptor beta chains below was sequenced from the same sample in a study of cytomegalovirus exposure and HLA in healthy donors. The study ran its PCR with 60 Vbeta and 13 Jbeta primers. Method: immunoSEQ multiplex PCR; TCRdb's copy keeps in-frame clones and lacks some. The sample yields roughly 100,000 clones, 75% to 90% seen once. Material: PBMCs. These receptors all stem from a man aged 35 to 55 in good health and CMV-seronegative.

This chain uses TRBV4-1 with TRBJ2-7; perhaps TRBD1 as D (5 bases). The CDR3 loop spans 14 amino acids. Germline V gene lookup returns CDR1 MGHRA and CDR2 YSYEKL. V lost 4 bases to trimming and J lost 2 bases, with 12 bases between them. This CDR3 is CASSPDQGTYEQYF. In nucleotides, the CDR3 is TGCGCCAGCAGCCCCGACCAGGGTACCTACGAGCAGTACTTC.

This chain links TRBV5-4 with TRBJ1-4, with D possibly TRBD1 on 6 matching bases. V was clipped by 2 bases and J by 7 bases, with 9 bases between them. The CDR3 is made up of 13 amino acids. CDR1 is SGHNT, CDR2 YYREEE, per germline (reference sequence). The CDR3 sequence is CASSLQGGEKLFF. CDR3 nucleotides: TGTGCCAGCAGCTTACAGGGTGGTGAAAAACTGTTTTTT. Based on the CDR3 plus reference TRBV5-4 and TRBJ1-4, the full variable domain is ETGVTQSPTHLIKTRGQQVTLRCSSQSGHNTVSWYQQALGQGPQFIFQYYREEENGRGNFPPRFSGLQFPNYSSELNVNALELDDSALYLCASSLQGGEKLFFGSGTQLSVL.

The rearrangement links TRBV6-5 to TRBJ2-1; 7 positions agree with TRBD1. CDR3 length: 12 residues. Germline V gene data show CDR1 as MNHEY and CDR2 as SVGAGI. Losses at the gene ends were 6 bases for V and 14 bases for J; bases not matched to a gene: 10. The CDR3 reads CASRPDRQGEFF. The CDR3 DNA follows: TGTGCCAGCAGGCCCGACAGGCAGGGGGAGTTCTTC.

The chain is built from TRBV6-1 and TRBJ1-3; perhaps TRBD1 as D (6 bases). The CDR3 is 17 residues long. Germline values: CDR1 MNHNS, CDR2 SASEGT. Trimming removed 4 bases from V and 0 bases from J, with 16 bases in between. This CDR3 reads CASSVPGDLLSGNTIYF. The DNA for the CDR3 is TGTGCCAGCAGTGTCCCAGGGGACCTCCTCTCTGGAAACACCATATATTTT.

The genes are TRBV28 and TRBJ2-5, with D perhaps matching TRBD1 (5 bases). Germline V lookup: CDR1 MDHEN, CDR2 SYDVKM. The ends were cut back, 4 bases at V and 0 bases at J, with 18 bases in the middle. This CDR3 is built from 17 residues. CDR3 loop: CASSSPLSLGDQETQYF. The CDR3 DNA reads TGTGCCAGCAGTTCCCCCCTATCCTTAGGGGACCAAGAGACCCAGTACTTC.

CDR3 in amino acids: CASSLGTGDTEAFF. The CDR3 DNA reads as TGCGCCAGCAGCTTAGGGACAGGGGACACTGAAGCTTTCTTT. The V and J genes are TRBV5-1 and TRBJ1-1; 10 bases line up with TRBD1. The CDR3 length is 14 residues. The germline CDR1 and CDR2 sequences are SGHRS and YFSETQ. V gave up 2 bases and J gave up 3 bases; unmatched junction bases: 1.

There are a few counts of this clone. The chain combines TRBV6-6 with TRBJ2-2; D perhaps matches TRBD2 (6 bases). The CDR3 consists of 16 residues. Between the trimmed V and J ends, which lost 0 bases and 4 bases, there was a span of 12 bases. From germline, CDR1 is MNHNY and CDR2 SVGAGI (reference sequence). The CDR3 region is CASSYSGGAGTGELFF. DNA for the CDR3: TGTGCCAGCAGTTACTCCGGAGGAGCGGGCACCGGGGAGCTGTTTTTT.

The chain combines TRBV19 with TRBJ2-7; TRBD2 agrees at 9 bases. The V gene end was trimmed by 3 bases and the J gene end by 3 bases; junction bases not matched to a gene: 3. The CDR3 extends over 14 amino acids. Germline V gives CDR1 LNHDA, CDR2 SQIVND (reference sequence). The CDR3 region has the DNA TGTGCCAGTAGTATTGGGCGGGGGGGCTACGAGCAGTACTTC. Amino acids: CASSIGRGGYEQYF.

The rearrangement joins TRBV18 to TRBJ1-5; 10 bases fit TRBD1. The V segment lost 3 bases and the J segment 1 base; nucleotides outside the gene matches: 18. CDR1 is KGHSH, CDR2 LQKENI, per germline. CDR3 size: 21 residues. The chain's CDR3 is CASSPPIQAGQGKRSNQPQHF. The CDR3 region has the DNA TGTGCCAGCTCACCCCCGATTCAAGCGGGACAGGGGAAAAGAAGCAATCAGCCCCAGCATTTT.

The chain has TRBV5-6 and TRBJ1-3; 7 bases are shared with TRBD1. The trim removed 4 bases at V and 2 bases at J, leaving 3 bases unmatched. Germline CDR1 SGHDT, CDR2 YYEEEE. There are 14 residues in the CDR3. CDR3 sequence (DNA): TGTGCCAGCAGCGGTACAGGGGCTGGAAACACCATATATTTT. Translating gives CASSGTGAGNTIYF.

The chain employs TRBV27 and TRBJ2-7, with a possible D match to TRBD2 (6 bases). This CDR3 has 16 amino acids. With 5 bases removed from V and 6 bases from J, the gap between germline ends came to 23 bases. Per the germline V gene, CDR1 is MNHEY and CDR2 is SMNVEV (reference sequence). In DNA form, the CDR3 reads TGTGCCAGCAGTCCTTCCCGAGGGGAAACGGAGGGCGAGCAGTACTTC. Amino acid sequence: CASSPSRGETEGEQYF.

The chain is built from TRBV9 and TRBJ1-4, with D tentatively TRBD1 (6 bases). Germline loops: CDR1 SGDLS, CDR2 YYNGEE. The V end lost 4 bases, the J end lost 6 bases, and 16 bases lay between the germline ends. There are 15 residues in the CDR3. CDR3 loop: CASSRGGGLDEKLFF. The CDR3 coding sequence is TGTGCCAGCAGCAGAGGGGGGGGTCTAGATGAAAAACTGTTTTTT. Variable domain in full (rest from reference TRBV9 and TRBJ1-4): DSGVTQTPKHLITATGQRVTLRCSPRSGDLSVYWYQQSLDQGLQFLIQYYNGEERAKGNILERFSAQQFPDLHSELNLSSLELGDSALYFCASSRGGGLDEKLFFGSGTQLSVL.

A word on this clone: The sample has other DNA sequences that encode this CDR3 too. The rearrangement joins TRBV2 to TRBJ1-6; unclear D gene. Germline CDR1 and CDR2: SNHLY and FYNNEI. CDR3 length: 15 residues. Trimming left V 6 bases short and J 7 bases short, with 16 bases between. CDR3 in DNA: TGTGCCAGCAGACCGGACTGGGTGCCAAATTCACCCCTCCACTTT. Translated, it gives CASRPDWVPNSPLHF.

This sequence joins TRBV2 and TRBJ1-1; D ambiguous. This CDR3 has 11 amino acids. Germline CDR1 is SNHLY and CDR2 is FYNNEI. V lost 5 bases, J lost 7 bases, and 8 bases lay in between. CDR3 residues: CASSYSGEAFF. The CDR3 coding sequence is TGTGCCAGCAGTTACTCTGGTGAAGCTTTCTTT.

A single count supports this clone. The rearrangement links TRBV5-1 to TRBJ2-1; 10 bases align to TRBD1. CDR1 and CDR2 (germline): SGHRS, YFSETQ. V was clipped by 0 bases and J by 6 bases; unmatched bases: 3. The CDR3 runs 15 residues. The CDR3 is CASSLAGTGANEQFF. The DNA for the CDR3 is TGCGCCAGCAGCTTGGCGGGGACAGGGGCCAATGAGCAGTTCTTC.

Of note for this clone: A junction boundary mismatches the germline segment, possibly from a read error. V and J are TRBV7-9 and TRBJ1-1, with D unclear. CDR1 SEHNR and CDR2 FQNEAQ come from the germline V gene (reference sequence). The CDR3 loop spans 14 amino acids. The CDR3 region has the DNA TGTTCCAGCAGCTTAGGAGGGATACTCACTGAAGCTTTCTTT. Residues: CSSSLGGILTEAFF.

This chain joins TRBV6-4 and TRBJ2-4, with 9 bases matching TRBD1. V lost 1 base, J lost 7 bases, and 5 bases stayed unmatched. This CDR3 has 15 residues. Looked up from germline, CDR1 is MRHNA and CDR2 is SNTAGT. CDR3 sequence reads: CASSDYAGTGNIQYF. As DNA, the CDR3 is TGTGCCAGCAGTGACTATGCCGGGACAGGGAACATTCAGTACTTC.

This chain links TRBV6-1 with TRBJ2-5, with a tentative D call TRBD1 (6 bases). The CDR3 length is 12 residues. Germline lookup yields CDR1 MNHNS and CDR2 SASEGT. V gave up 3 bases and J gave up 11 bases, with 13 bases separating them. This CDR3 is CASSDTGIRQYF. DNA for the CDR3: TGTGCCAGCAGTGATACAGGGATTCGGCAGTACTTC.

The V gene is TRBV19, the J gene TRBJ1-1; unclear D gene. Trimming left V 1 base short and J 7 bases short, with 7 bases between. Germline CDR1 is LNHDA and CDR2 is SQIVND (reference sequence). There are 12 residues in the CDR3. This chain's CDR3 is CASSIGGVEAFF. CDR3 in DNA: TGTGCCAGTAGTATAGGCGGAGTTGAAGCTTTCTTT.

This chain uses TRBV29-1 with TRBJ1-1; D may be TRBD1 (6 bases). CDR3 size: 17 residues. V lost 3 bases, J lost 8 bases, and 28 bases lay in between. The V gene's germline CDR1 is SQVTM and CDR2 ANQGSEA. The CDR3 reads CSVDGSQSGQIDREAFF. The CDR3 bases are TGCAGCGTTGACGGGTCCCAGAGCGGTCAGATCGACAGGGAAGCTTTCTTT.

V is TRBV18 and J is TRBJ1-3; D is unresolved. This CDR3 comprises 13 residues. Germline V gene lookup returns CDR1 KGHSH and CDR2 LQKENI. CDR3 in DNA: TGTGCATCCCACGAGAATTCTGGAAACACCATATATTTT. Protein sequence: CASHENSGNTIYF. Together with reference TRBV18 and TRBJ1-3, the CDR3 gives the full variable domain: NAGVMQNPRHLVRRRGQEARLRCSPMKGHSHVYWYRQLPEEGLKFMVYLQKENIIDESGMPKERFSAEFPKEGPSILRIQQVVRGDSAAYFCASHENSGNTIYFGEGSWLTVV.

J is TRBJ1-6 and V is TRBV30; a possible D gene is TRBD1 (5 bases). V was pared by 3 bases and J by 0 bases, with 12 bases between. Germline V gene sequence: CDR1 GTSNPN, CDR2 SVGIG (reference sequence). The CDR3 extends over 16 amino acids. The CDR3 DNA reads TGTGCCTGGAGCGCGGGACCTAGCTCCTATAATTCACCCCTCCACTTT. Protein sequence: CAWSAGPSSYNSPLHF.

The chain uses TRBV21-1 and TRBJ2-1; the D call of TRBD2 is as the table states it, not checked on the DNA. TRBV21-1 is designated a pseudogene. The CDR3 covers 17 residues. CDR3 sequence (DNA): TGTGCCAGCAGCGCTAAACTAGCGGGGGGGCGGTACAATGAGCAGTTCTTC. The encoded protein is CASSAKLAGGRYNEQFF.

The chain couples TRBV9 to TRBJ1-1; D unresolved. Germline lookup yields CDR1 SGDLS and CDR2 YYNGEE. Trimming left V 2 bases short and J 0 bases short, with 8 bases between. This CDR3 comprises 14 residues. The CDR3 spells CASSVTSMNTEAFF. CDR3 DNA sequence: TGTGCCAGCAGCGTTACAAGTATGAACACTGAAGCTTTCTTT.

The rearrangement uses TRBV19 and TRBJ2-5; the match to TRBD2 covers 10 bases. This CDR3 contains 15 residues. Per germline, CDR1 LNHDA and CDR2 SQIVND (reference sequence). J was trimmed by 6 bases and V by 3 bases; bases with no gene match: 7. The CDR3 loop is CASSMGAGGPKTQYF. As DNA, the CDR3 is TGTGCCAGTAGTATGGGAGCGGGGGGGCCGAAGACCCAGTACTTC.

This clone was seen a handful of times. V usage is TRBV27 and J usage is TRBJ1-4, with 7 bases identical to TRBD1. Germline-derived CDR1 and CDR2 are MNHEY and SMNVEV (reference sequence). The V gene end was trimmed by 0 bases and the J gene end by 14 bases; junction bases not matched to a gene: 3. The CDR3 spans 12 residues. The CDR3 protein is CASSLSQGQLFF. In DNA form, the CDR3 reads TGTGCCAGCAGTTTATCACAGGGACAGCTGTTTTTT.

The chain links TRBV7-2 to TRBJ1-5, with D hard to call. The CDR3 is made up of 15 amino acids. The V end was cut by 5 bases, the J end by 2 bases, with 13 bases between. The V gene's germline CDR1 is SGHTA and CDR2 FQGNSA. The CDR3 region has the DNA TGTGCCAGCAGCCCCCGGTGGTCTGGCAATCAGCCCCAGCATTTT. This codes for CASSPRWSGNQPQHF. Filled out from reference TRBV7-2 and TRBJ1-5, the complete variable domain reads GAGVSQSPSNKVTEKGKDVELRCDPISGHTALYWYRQSLGQGLEFLIYFQGNSAPDKSGLPSDRFSAERTGGSVSTLTIQRTQQEDSAVYLCASSPRWSGNQPQHFGDGTRLSIL.

The chain links TRBV11-3 to TRBJ2-3; 7 bases line up with TRBD2. Germline CDR1 reads SGHNT; CDR2 reads YENEEA. CDR3 size: 14 residues. V trimming: 6 bases; J trimming: 0 bases; junction bases outside the gene matches: 3. The CDR3 region is CASSLAASTDTQYF. CDR3 coding DNA: TGTGCCAGCAGTCTAGCGGCTAGCACAGATACGCAGTATTTT.

This sequence joins TRBV12-5 and TRBJ2-2, with D unclear. The CDR3 extends over 15 amino acids. The germline V gene has CDR1 LGHNT and CDR2 FRNRAP. The germline V and J ends were trimmed by 1 base and 8 bases, with 14 bases remaining between them. The CDR3 reads CASGLGQPTPGELFF. The CDR3 DNA reads as TGTGCTAGTGGTTTGGGACAACCCACCCCGGGGGAGCTGTTTTTT.

The chain joins TRBV18 to TRBJ2-7, with no clear D. V shed 3 bases and J shed 0 bases, with 15 bases lying between them. Per germline, CDR1 KGHSH and CDR2 LQKENI. CDR3 length equals 16 residues. CDR3 amino acids: CASSPNSHLSSYEQYF. The CDR3 coding sequence is TGTGCCAGCTCACCGAACAGCCATCTAAGCTCCTACGAGCAGTACTTC.

This clone was counted once. The chain links TRBV5-1 to TRBJ2-2; D may be TRBD1 (6 bases). Germline V gene sequence: CDR1 SGHRS, CDR2 YFSETQ. The CDR3 covers 15 residues. Trimming removed 0 bases from V and 3 bases from J, with 9 bases in between. The CDR3 coding sequence is TGCGCCAGCAGCTTGGCTGGACAGCACACCGGGGAGCTGTTTTTT. The encoded protein is CASSLAGQHTGELFF.

The genes are TRBV9 and TRBJ1-1; D gene unclear. V was cut by 1 base and J by 5 bases, with 9 bases left in between. CDR1 and CDR2 from the germline V gene are SGDLS and YYNGEE. The CDR3 is 13 amino acids. CDR3 DNA sequence: TGTGCCAGCAGCGTAACGGTACGAACTGAAGCTTTCTTT. This encodes CASSVTVRTEAFF.